A single T cell receptor beta chain is shown here with its context. The CDR3 consists of 15 residues. V lost 2 bases, J lost 7 bases, and 14 bases lay in between. Germline V CDR1 and CDR2: MNHEY, SMNVEV (reference sequence). This record comes from a study of T cell responses to AZD1222 COVID-19 vaccine. Clones were sequenced by immunoSEQ multiplex PCR, and TCRdb holds only the in-frame ones, with some missing. The sample holds some 86,000 clones, around 84% seen once. The material sequenced was peripheral blood, taken on day 0 of AZD1222 vaccination. The genes are TRBV27 and TRBJ1-4; D is perhaps TRBD1 (6 bases). The source of this sequence is an adult in good health. The CDR3 DNA follows: TGTGCCAGCAGTTTAAGGGGGGGCTCGGGTGAAAAACTGTTTTTT. It is translated as CASSLRGGSGEKLFF. Supplemented by reference TRBV27 and TRBJ1-4, the full variable domain reads EAQVTQNPRYLITVTGKKLTVTCSQNMNHEYMSWYRQDPGLGLRQIYYSMNVEVTDKGDVPEGYKVSRKEKRNFPLILESPSPNQTSLYFCASSLRGGSGEKLFFGSGTQLSVL.